The 30 T cell receptor beta chains in this list originate from one sample, sequenced in a study of regulatory T cells in long-lasting Graves disease. The time point here: newly diagnosed GD, antithyroid drugs for less than 3 months. PBMC-extracted RNA yielded the TCR library. Through Arm-PCR of CDR3 regions and iRepertoire HTBI primers, TCR beta libraries were built. One entry per CDR3 protein, called by TCRdb with MiXCR from the multiplex PCR reads. The profile covers fewer than 550,000 distinct CDR3 sequences, with about 15% appearing a single time and approximately 25% taken by the ten largest. The sample was also linked to a second study, of T cells in Graves' hyperthyroidism and ophthalmopathy.

The sample consisted of peripheral blood mononuclear cells (PBMCs), taken at new diagnosis, from a patient treated with antithyroid drugs. Receptor source: a woman aged 40 to 65 with Graves disease.

This clonotype has just a few counts. CDR3 residues: CSVLGRQETQYF. The CDR3 DNA is TGCAGTGTTCTGGGGAGACAAGAGACCCAGTACTTC. The chain employs TRBV20-1 and TRBJ2-5; D possibly corresponds to TRBD2 (5 bases). Germline CDR1 is DFQATT and CDR2 is SNEGSKA (reference sequence). The V end was cut by 7 bases, the J end by 2 bases, with 11 bases between. CDR3 size: 12 residues.

The rearrangement joins TRBV20-1 to TRBJ2-7; 9 positions match TRBD1. Germline V gene lookup returns CDR1 DFQATT and CDR2 SNEGSKA (reference sequence). The CDR3 length is 14 residues. The V segment lost 2 bases and the J segment 5 bases; nucleotides outside the gene matches: 7. The CDR3 is CSARQPDRGHEQYF. DNA for the CDR3: TGCAGTGCTAGACAGCCGGACAGGGGCCACGAGCAGTACTTC.

Only a few counts were recorded for this clonotype. V usage is TRBV5-5 and J usage is TRBJ1-2; no clear D. Deletions cut 2 bases from V and 0 bases from J, with 8 bases between. This CDR3 is built from 14 residues. Germline V gene sequence: CDR1 SGHKS, CDR2 YYEKEE (reference sequence). CDR3 bases: TGTGCCAGCAGCTTTGACACTGCTAACTATGGCTACACCTTC. The encoded protein is CASSFDTANYGYTF.

This clonotype appeared many times. V gene TRBV5-4 combines with J gene TRBJ2-1; TRBD2 matches 8 bases. CDR1 is SGHNT, CDR2 YYREEE, per germline (reference sequence). CDR3 length: 17 amino acids. J lost 9 bases, V lost 0 bases, and 14 bases had no gene match. The CDR3 DNA sequence: TGTGCCAGCAGCTTGGCCCCCGGAGCGGGGGTGAACACTGAGCAGTTCTTC. It translates to CASSLAPGAGVNTEQFF. The full variable domain, rest sourced from reference TRBV5-4 and TRBJ2-1, is ETGVTQSPTHLIKTRGQQVTLRCSSQSGHNTVSWYQQALGQGPQFIFQYYREEENGRGNFPPRFSGLQFPNYSSELNVNALELDDSALYLCASSLAPGAGVNTEQFFGPGTRLTVL.

The genes are TRBV12-3 or TRBV12-4 and TRBJ2-3; D uncertain. The CDR3 runs to 14 residues. V lost 8 bases to trimming and J lost 6 bases, with 18 bases between them. The CDR3 region is CASGPLRDGDTQYF. The CDR3 bases are TGTGCCAGCGGACCCCTGAGAGACGGCGATACGCAGTATTTT.

There are a few counts of this clonotype. The V call is TRBV19, the J call TRBJ1-5, with D tentatively TRBD1 (6 bases). Trimming cost V 3 bases and J 7 bases, with 13 bases left between them. The germline V gene encodes CDR1 LNHDA and CDR2 SQIVND (reference sequence). This CDR3 contains 14 residues. The CDR3 is CASSMVGGGQPQHF. The DNA for the CDR3 is TGTGCCAGTAGTATGGTAGGGGGTGGGCAGCCCCAGCATTTT.

The chain couples TRBV6-1 to TRBJ2-1; 7 bases fit TRBD1. The V gene end was trimmed by 5 bases and the J gene end by 8 bases; junction bases not matched to a gene: 3. The germline gives CDR1 MNHNS, CDR2 SASEGT. The CDR3 is 12 residues long. Here the CDR3 reads CASSRQGHEQFF. The DNA of the CDR3 is TGTGCCAGCAGTCGACAGGGTCATGAGCAGTTCTTC.

A single count supports this clonotype. This rearrangement joins TRBV4-1 to TRBJ2-7, with TRBD1 matching 9 bases. The CDR3 loop spans 17 amino acids. V dropped 2 bases and J dropped 2; count of bases not matched to a gene: 10. The V gene's germline CDR1 is MGHRA and CDR2 YSYEKL. Here the CDR3 reads CASSQTGQGKNPYEQYF. As DNA, the CDR3 is TGCGCCAGCAGCCAAACCGGACAGGGGAAGAACCCCTACGAGCAGTACTTC.

This clonotype turned up a few times. V usage is TRBV7-9 and J usage is TRBJ2-2; unclear D gene. V was pared by 5 bases and J by 0 bases, with 13 bases between. From germline, CDR1 is SEHNR and CDR2 FQNEAQ (reference sequence). The CDR3 length is 16 residues. The CDR3 sequence: CASSHGPNPNTGELFF. As DNA, the CDR3 is TGTGCCAGCAGCCATGGTCCGAATCCGAACACCGGGGAGCTGTTTTTT.

This clonotype was seen at least ten times. This chain links TRBV29-1 with TRBJ1-1, with D possibly being TRBD1 (5 bases). The CDR3 spans 13 residues. Germline loops: CDR1 SQVTM, CDR2 ANQGSEA. The germline V and J ends were trimmed by 7 bases and 1 base, with 13 bases remaining between them. CDR3 in DNA: TGCAGCGCAACGCAGGGAGGGAACACTGAAGCTTTCTTT. This translates into CSATQGGNTEAFF. Full variable domain (remainder filled in from reference TRBV29-1 and TRBJ1-1): SAVISQKPSRDICQRGTSLTIQCQVDSQVTMMFWYRQQPGQSLTLIATANQGSEATYESGFVIDKFPISRPNLTFSTLTVSNMSPEDSSIYLCSATQGGNTEAFFGQGTRLTVV.

This clonotype occurred many times. This chain joins TRBV5-1 and TRBJ2-1; D possibly uses TRBD1 or TRBD2 (5 bases each). The CDR3 covers 14 residues. Germline CDR1 reads SGHRS; CDR2 reads YFSETQ. V gave up 0 bases and J gave up 9 bases, with 13 bases separating them. CDR3 sequence (DNA): TGCGCCAGCAGCTTGGGCTCGGGACCCAGTGAGCAGTTCTTC. Translated, it gives CASSLGSGPSEQFF.

The chain is built from TRBV7-9 and TRBJ2-6, with 9 nucleotides matching TRBD1. The V and J ends lost 5 bases and 3 bases, in that order; junction bases with no gene match: 5. The CDR3 totals 16 residues. CDR1 is SEHNR, CDR2 FQNEAQ, per germline (reference sequence). CDR3 DNA sequence: TGTGCCAGCAGCCACACAGGGGGCAGTGGGGCCAACGTCCTGACTTTC. This translates into CASSHTGGSGANVLTF.

This CDR3 reads CASGLVALTSKGWNTEAFF. Here the CDR3 DNA reads TGTGCTAGTGGTTTGGTAGCGTTGACGTCGAAGGGTTGGAACACTGAAGCTTTCTTT. This chain joins TRBV12-5 and TRBJ1-1; unclear D gene. Germline CDR1 LGHNT, CDR2 FRNRAP. Trimming cost V 0 bases and J 1 base, with 21 bases left between them. This CDR3 spans 19 amino acids.

The rearrangement uses TRBV20-1 and TRBJ1-6, with D maybe TRBD1 (5 bases). V gave up 7 bases and J gave up 1 base, with 8 bases separating them. The CDR3 covers 13 residues. Germline CDR1 DFQATT, CDR2 SNEGSKA (reference sequence). CDR3 nucleotides: TGCAGTGTGGGGGGGTCCTATAATTCACCCCTCCACTTT. Amino acids: CSVGGSYNSPLHF.

There are many counts of this clonotype. The genes are TRBV11-3 and TRBJ1-3; 12 bases match TRBD1. This CDR3 has 18 residues. Germline CDR1 is SGHNT and CDR2 is YENEEA. V lost 3 bases to trimming and J lost 3 bases; unmatched junction nucleotides: 9. The CDR3 region is CASSLEGTGGSYGNTIYF. The CDR3 DNA reads TGTGCCAGCAGCTTGGAAGGGACAGGGGGCTCGTATGGAAACACCATATATTTT.

This clonotype occurred many times. The CDR3 DNA sequence: TGTGCCAGCAGGGGTGGACAGCAAGAGACCCAGTACTTC. This encodes CASRGGQQETQYF. The rearrangement uses TRBV12-3 or TRBV12-4 and TRBJ2-5, with D possibly matching TRBD1 (6 bases). The CDR3 spans 13 residues. Trimming took 6 bases from V and 2 from J, leaving 10 bases between them.

Comments on this clonotype: Possible read error: a much larger clone is one base away. This chain uses TRBV20-1 with TRBJ2-1; possible D gene TRBD2, 5 bases. The V and J ends lost 0 bases and 8 bases respectively, with 20 bases between them. Germline lookup yields CDR1 DFQATT and CDR2 SNEGSKA (reference sequence). The CDR3 has 16 residues. The CDR3 protein is CSARDPTTQVVHEQFF. The CDR3 DNA sequence: TGCAGTGCTAGAGATCCGACTACCCAAGTGGTCCATGAGCAGTTCTTC.

This clonotype was recorded a few times. The chain couples TRBV18 to TRBJ1-4, with 7 bases lining up with TRBD1. V dropped 3 bases and J dropped 6; count of bases not matched to a gene: 7. Per the germline V gene, CDR1 is KGHSH and CDR2 is LQKENI. The CDR3 loop spans 15 amino acids. CDR3 sequence (DNA): TGTGCCAGCTCACCGCCAGGGGGGTCAGATGAAAAACTGTTTTTT. Translated, it gives CASSPPGGSDEKLFF.

This clonotype was found many times. V gene TRBV28 combines with J gene TRBJ1-4; TRBD1 might be the D (6 bases). This CDR3 has 14 residues. The V end lost 3 bases, the J end lost 10 bases, and 15 bases lay between the germline ends. Germline V gene sequence: CDR1 MDHEN, CDR2 SYDVKM. The CDR3 coding sequence is TGTGCCAGCAGTTTGGTGAGGGGGGCAGGAAAACTGTTTTTT. This gives the protein CASSLVRGAGKLFF.

V gene TRBV5-6 combines with J gene TRBJ2-7; D is uncertain. This CDR3 comprises 17 residues. V was cut by 3 bases and J by 6 bases, with 25 bases left in between. From germline, CDR1 is SGHDT and CDR2 YYEEEE. The CDR3 coding sequence is TGTGCCAGCAGCTACCCGGATCTCCGGTCCCCGGTGGGCGAGCAGTACTTC. Translation: CASSYPDLRSPVGEQYF.

As regards this clonotype: The junction shows a germline mismatch at one end, possibly a read error. The chain uses TRBV6-2 or TRBV6-3 and TRBJ2-5; TRBD1 is a possible D gene (6 bases). Germline V gene data show CDR1 as MNHEY and CDR2 as SVGEGT. The CDR3 covers 15 residues. The CDR3 DNA is TGTGCCAGCAGTTACGCCCAGGGGTTCAAAGAGACCCAGCACTTC. This translates into CASSYAQGFKETQHF.

There are many counts of this clonotype. This chain connects TRBV3-1 to TRBJ2-1; D may match TRBD1 or TRBD2 (5 bases each). The tail of the sequence fits TRBJ2-5 better, so the J call may be wrong. The CDR3 loop spans 14 amino acids. Germline V CDR1 and CDR2: LGHDT, YNNKEL (reference sequence). CDR3 protein: CASSQGRASATQYF. CDR3 DNA: TGTGCCAGCAGCCAGGGACGAGCGTCGGCGACCCAGTACTTC.

This chain uses TRBV6-2 or TRBV6-3 with TRBJ1-6, with D possibly matching TRBD1 (5 bases). CDR1 and CDR2 from the germline V gene are MNHEY and SVGEGT. Trimming cost V 6 bases and J 0 bases, with 18 bases left between them. The CDR3 has 18 amino acids. The CDR3 sequence is CASSHTGTASSYNSPLHF. In nucleotides, the CDR3 is TGTGCCAGCAGCCACACCGGGACGGCCAGCTCCTATAATTCACCCCTCCACTTT.

The chain has TRBV6-2 or TRBV6-3 and TRBJ2-1, with no clear D. The CDR3 sequence is 15 residues long. The V gene lost 2 bases and the J gene lost 4 bases, with 12 bases spanning the gap. CDR1 is MNHEY and CDR2 is SVGEGT in the germline V gene. Written as DNA, the CDR3 is TGTGCCAGCAGTTACGAAAAATACAGATACAATGAGCAGTTCTTC. Translated, it gives CASSYEKYRYNEQFF.

V usage is TRBV5-1 and J usage is TRBJ2-3; TRBD2 agrees at 7 bases. This CDR3 is built from 16 residues. With 0 bases clipped from V and 5 bases from J, the junction kept 9 bases outside the gene matches. The germline V gene encodes CDR1 SGHRS and CDR2 YFSETQ. This CDR3 reads CASSLAGASGGDTQYF. The CDR3 DNA reads as TGCGCCAGCAGCTTGGCCGGGGCTAGCGGCGGAGATACGCAGTATTTT.

This clonotype was seen at least ten times. The rearrangement links TRBV6-5 to TRBJ2-1, with D possibly matching TRBD1 (6 bases). Germline-derived CDR1 and CDR2 are MNHEY and SVGAGI. The V gene lost 0 bases and the J gene lost 7 bases, with 19 bases spanning the gap. This CDR3 is built from 17 residues. Here the CDR3 DNA reads TGTGCCAGCAGTTACTCGAGTAGTGGCCAGGGGCGGAATGAGCAGTTCTTC. Amino acid sequence: CASSYSSSGQGRNEQFF.

This clonotype was counted ten times or more. This sequence joins TRBV7-9 and TRBJ1-4; TRBD1 might be the D (5 bases). Germline V gene lookup returns CDR1 SEHNR and CDR2 FQNEAQ (reference sequence). The CDR3 runs to 14 residues. The V and J ends lost 6 bases and 5 bases respectively, with 13 bases between them. The chain's CDR3 is CASSPAGRNEKLFF. DNA of the CDR3: TGTGCCAGCAGTCCCGCAGGGAGGAATGAAAAACTGTTTTTT.

V gene TRBV6-2 or TRBV6-3 combines with J gene TRBJ2-3, with D perhaps matching TRBD2 (6 bases). CDR3 length: 15 residues. Germline CDR1 is MNHEY and CDR2 is SVGEGT. Trimming removed 6 bases from V and 1 base from J, with 14 bases in between. The DNA for the CDR3 is TGTGCCAGCAGAATGGGGGGAGAAGGCACAGATACGCAGTATTTT. Translated: CASRMGGEGTDTQYF.

This clonotype showed up many times. CDR3 residues: CASSSGGISSYEQYF. The CDR3 nucleotides are TGTGCCAGCAGTTCGGGAGGGATTAGCTCCTACGAGCAGTACTTC. The V and J genes are TRBV28 and TRBJ2-7, with 8 bases that match TRBD2. This CDR3 is built from 15 residues. Per the germline V gene, CDR1 is MDHEN and CDR2 is SYDVKM. The junction had 5 bases not matched to a gene; V was cut back by 4 bases and J by 0 bases.

This clonotype occurred a few times. This sequence joins TRBV20-1 and TRBJ1-4; D call uncertain. Germline loops: CDR1 DFQATT, CDR2 SNEGSKA (reference sequence). V was pared by 5 bases and J by 0 bases, with 7 bases between. CDR3 length: 13 residues. The CDR3 sequence: CSASLATNEKLFF. The CDR3 bases are TGCAGTGCTTCCCTTGCAACTAATGAAAAACTGTTTTTT.